The sequence of this TCR beta chain was determined in a study of blood T cell repertoires in COVID-19. Study background: PBMCs, B-cell-depleted T cells, or T cells were the source of the cDNA or gDNA that made up the material.

The CDR3 is made up of 12 amino acids. Per the germline V gene, CDR1 is MDHEN and CDR2 is SYDVKM. V lost 6 bases to trimming and J lost 5 bases, with 9 bases between them. In the study's own analysis: Reference gene primer amplification gave estimated nucleated cell counts. Generated by immunoSEQ multiplex PCR, the TCRdb table keeps only in-frame clones and is missing some. That table supplies the V and J calls and clone size; D and trimming were determined from the DNA. The profile shows 200,000 or so clones, approximately 89% of them singletons. Everyone who took part was roughly 18 to 100 years old, and they came from about 25 US areas. In assigning cohorts, the study relied on participant-reported clinical history.

The chain is built from TRBV28 and TRBJ2-3; D not certain. The sequencing sample was made of PBMCs or T cells enriched from blood (not recorded which). The TCR was taken from a woman aged 40 to 49 with acute COVID-19. Here the CDR3 reads CASRALEDTQYF. In nucleotides, the CDR3 is TGTGCCAGCAGGGCGCTAGAAGATACGCAGTATTTT.